This paragraph covers one T cell receptor beta chain sequence. Antigen specificity is unknown. TCRdb re-called the reads through MiXCR, storing one row per CDR3 protein. The sample contains around 490,000 distinct CDR3 sequences, more than 20% of which appear only once. This entry is derived from a study of T cell repertoires in cytomegalovirus infection. Turning to the study itself: Both a matching HLA type and CMV infection were indicated by public TCR beta signatures. Study results and caveats: CMV carriers with the relevant HLA were identified by cumulative public TCR beta family frequency. Clonotype analysis showed dominance of the ex vivo response by HLA-C-restricted CMV-specific TCR beta clonotypes.

This TCR derives from a human donor in good health (CMV status not recorded). Some clones in this sample may be carry-over from other donors' samples. Sequencing used PBMCs.

CDR3 nucleotides: TGTGCCACCGCCCTACAGGGGGCCACTGAAGCTTTCTTT. Protein product: CATALQGATEAFF. The chain couples TRBV12-3 or TRBV12-4 to TRBJ1-1, with 9 nucleotides matching TRBD1. The CDR3 extends over 13 amino acids. V lost 10 bases to trimming and J lost 4 bases; unmatched junction nucleotides: 7.